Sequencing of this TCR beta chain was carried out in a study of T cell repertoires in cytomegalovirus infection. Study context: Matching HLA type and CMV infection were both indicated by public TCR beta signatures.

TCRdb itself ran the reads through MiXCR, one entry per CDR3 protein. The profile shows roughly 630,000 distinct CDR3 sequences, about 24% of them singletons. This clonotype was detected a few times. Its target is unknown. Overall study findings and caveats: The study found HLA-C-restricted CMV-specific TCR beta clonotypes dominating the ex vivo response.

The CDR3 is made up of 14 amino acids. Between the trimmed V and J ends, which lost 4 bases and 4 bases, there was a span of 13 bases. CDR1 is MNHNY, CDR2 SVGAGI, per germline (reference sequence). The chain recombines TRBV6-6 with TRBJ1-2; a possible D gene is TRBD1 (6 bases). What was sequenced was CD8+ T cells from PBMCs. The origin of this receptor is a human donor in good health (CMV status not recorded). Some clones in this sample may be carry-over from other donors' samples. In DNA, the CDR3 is TGTGCCAGCAGTTTTACCGACAGGACCTATGGCTACACCTTC. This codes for CASSFTDRTYGYTF.